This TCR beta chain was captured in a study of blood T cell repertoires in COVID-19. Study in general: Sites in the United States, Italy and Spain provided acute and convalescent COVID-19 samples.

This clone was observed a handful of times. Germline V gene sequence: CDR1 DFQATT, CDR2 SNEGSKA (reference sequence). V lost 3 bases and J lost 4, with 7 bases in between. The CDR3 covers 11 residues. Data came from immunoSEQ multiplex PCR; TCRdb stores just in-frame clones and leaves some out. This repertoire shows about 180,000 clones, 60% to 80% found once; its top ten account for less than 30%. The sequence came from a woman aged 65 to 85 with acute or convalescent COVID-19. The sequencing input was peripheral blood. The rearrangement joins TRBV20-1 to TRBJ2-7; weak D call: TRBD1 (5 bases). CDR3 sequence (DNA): TGCAGTGCTAGCACAGGTTACGAGCAGTACTTC. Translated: CSASTGYEQYF.